This T cell receptor beta chain was recorded in a study of molecular identifiers for immune sequencing clone quantification. Study-wide results and limits: Detectable among approximately 930,000 naive cells, according to reports, was Jurkat TCR RNA spiked in from one cell.

CD8+CD4-CCR7+CD45RA+ sorting gave the naive CD8 T cells. Notes on this clonotype: The antigen remains undetermined. At one end the junction does not follow the germline gene, possibly because of a read error.

With listed TCR primers and previously described methods, bulk TCR libraries were prepared. Using its own MiXCR run on the PCR reads, TCRdb lists one record per CDR3 protein. The profile shows about 640,000 distinct CDR3 sequences, 15% to 20% of them singletons. Germline lookup yields CDR1 MNHEY and CDR2 SVGAGI. This CDR3 region has 14 residues. Material for sequencing was naive CD8+ T cells from blood, with Jurkat cell RNA spiked in. Subset indicated: FACS-sorted CD8+CD4-CCR7+CD45RA+ naive T cells. The chain is built from TRBV6-5 and TRBJ2-5; D is unclear. The clonotype originates from a human donor in good health. Some libraries in this study had Jurkat cell RNA spiked in. This chain's CDR3 is CASSPTAGQETRYF. The CDR3 DNA reads as TGTGCCAGCAGTCCAACGGCCGGCCAAGAGACCCGGTACTTC.